Included here is one TCR beta chain sequence, with context. These data originate in a study of blood T cell repertoires in COVID-19. Whole-study context: Both acute and convalescent COVID-19 samples were obtained from the United States, Italy and Spain. PBMCs, B-cell-depleted T cells, or T cells provided the cDNA or gDNA that made up the material.

In the original workflow: Using reference gene primer amplification, nucleated cell counts were estimated. Sequencing used immunoSEQ multiplex PCR; TCRdb keeps in-frame clones, though not all of them. V and J calls plus clone size are reproduced from that table; the DNA served to infer D and trimming. The repertoire holds about 88,000 clones, with 72% as singletons. The V gene lost 5 bases and the J gene lost 11 bases, with 13 bases spanning the gap. The CDR3 sequence is 12 residues long. The sample taken for sequencing was peripheral blood. This chain connects TRBV12-3 or TRBV12-4 to TRBJ1-3; tentatively, D is TRBD1 (5 bases). The receptor was derived from a woman aged 55-69 years in a cohort sampled during active or convalescent COVID-19. The CDR3 DNA sequence: TGTGCCAGCAGTCCCCAGGGCGCTCCCATATATTTT. It encodes CASSPQGAPIYF.